These T cell receptor beta chains were read from a single sample in a study of blood T cells in healthy people across ages. TCRdb itself ran the 5' RACE reads through MiXCR, one entry per CDR3 protein. The profile covers about 730,000 distinct CDR3 sequences, with 40% to 45% appearing a single time and 20% to 25% taken by the ten largest. Source material: blood. Receptors originate from a woman between 55 and 75 years old in good health. CDR3s include the opening cysteine and the closing phenylalanine or tryptophan. D genes are given only for firm matches. A clone size is listed for some rows: how often the clone was seen (once, few, many), or a class if it is expanded.

V	size	J	D	CDR3	DNA
TRBV5-1	-	TRBJ1-2	-	CANSGTGFARDGYTF	TGCGCCAACAGCGGCACAGGTTTCGCGAGGGATGGCTACACCTTC
TRBV28	-	TRBJ2-1	TRBD2	CVSSHTSGRAHEQFF	TGTGTCAGCAGCCATACTAGCGGGAGGGCCCATGAGCAGTTCTTC
TRBV6-5	few	TRBJ2-7	TRBD1	CASSKGQGAREQYF	TGTGCCAGCAGCAAGGGACAGGGGGCGCGGGAGCAGTACTTC
TRBV24-1	many	TRBJ2-1	TRBD2	CATSGSGGYNEQFF	TGTGCCACCAGTGGGAGCGGGGGCTACAATGAGCAGTTCTTC
TRBV6-1	few	TRBJ2-7	TRBD1	CATLRTGAGEQYF	TGTGCCACCCTAAGGACAGGGGCAGGCGAGCAGTACTTC
TRBV9	-	TRBJ2-6	-	CASGLGTGGSGANVLTF	TGTGCCAGCGGCCTTGGGACCGGCGGGTCTGGGGCCAACGTCCTGACTTTC
TRBV7-2	many	TRBJ1-2	-	CASSLARTDYYGYTF	TGTGCCAGCAGCTTAGCGCGGACGGACTACTATGGCTACACCTTC
TRBV7-2	few	TRBJ2-3	-	CASSFQGLGTQYF	TGTGCCAGCAGCTTTCAGGGCCTGGGTACGCAGTATTTT
TRBV7-2	many	TRBJ2-7	TRBD2	CASSLGGSGRLGPPYEQYF	TGTGCCAGCAGCTTAGGGGGTAGCGGGAGACTCGGCCCCCCCTACGAGCAGTACTTC
TRBV15	few	TRBJ2-7	-	CATSRDLGSEQGGEQYF	TGTGCCACCAGCAGAGATCTTGGATCCGAGCAGGGCGGAGAGCAGTACTTC
TRBV27	few	TRBJ1-5	TRBD1	CASSLQTGGGQPQHF	TGTGCCAGCAGTTTACAAACAGGGGGCGGTCAGCCCCAGCATTTT
TRBV9	-	TRBJ2-6	-	CASSSRDRSGANVLTF	TGTGCCAGCAGCTCCCGGGACCGCTCTGGGGCCAACGTCCTGACTTTC
TRBV9	few	TRBJ2-3	-	CASSVGDPVTNTQYF	TGTGCCAGCAGCGTAGGGGACCCAGTCACGAATACGCAGTATTTT
TRBV6-1	few	TRBJ2-3	-	CASSERYSTDTQYF	TGTGCCAGCAGTGAGCGGTATAGCACAGATACGCAGTATTTT
TRBV11-2	-	TRBJ2-2	TRBD2	CASSPLAGGLIF	TGTGCCAGCAGCCCTCTAGCGGGAGGGCTTATTTTT
TRBV7-2	once	TRBJ1-1	TRBD1	CASSLRTGDTEAFF	TGTGCCAGCAGCTTACGGACAGGGGACACTGAAGCTTTCTTT
TRBV6-5	-	TRBJ2-4	-	CASSVQGISAKNIQYF	TGTGCCAGCAGCGTACAAGGGATATCAGCCAAAAACATTCAGTACTTC
TRBV4-3	-	TRBJ2-3	-	CASSDDTGSGLTTSTDTQYF	TGCGCCAGCAGCGACGACACAGGGTCGGGTCTAACCACTAGCACAGATACGCAGTATTTT
TRBV7-9	few	TRBJ2-1	-	CASRASADDEQFF	TGTGCCTCCAGGGCTAGCGCGGACGATGAGCAGTTCTTC
TRBV7-9	many	TRBJ2-7	TRBD1	CASSFPGTGVEQYF	TGTGCCAGCAGCTTCCCCGGGACAGGGGTCGAGCAGTACTTC
TRBV7-3	many	TRBJ2-1	-	CASSAGPNNEQFF	TGTGCTAGCAGCGCGGGACCGAACAATGAGCAGTTCTTC
TRBV27	-	TRBJ2-7	TRBD2	CASSPWASGSYEQYF	TGTGCCAGCAGCCCCTGGGCTAGCGGCTCCTACGAGCAGTACTTC
TRBV13	few	TRBJ2-2	TRBD2	CASSLGGLAGENTGELFF	TGTGCCAGCAGCTTAGGAGGACTAGCGGGGGAGAACACCGGGGAGCTGTTTTTT
TRBV2	few	TRBJ1-2	-	CASSESGGVYGYTF	TGTGCCAGCAGTGAATCGGGGGGCGTCTATGGCTACACCTTC
TRBV7-7	-	TRBJ2-2	-	CASSPGPAGELFF	TGTGCTAGCAGTCCCGGGCCCGCCGGGGAGCTGTTTTTT
TRBV20-1	-	TRBJ2-6	-	CSAPGGLTGANVLTF	TGCAGTGCCCCTGGTGGGCTTACTGGGGCCAACGTCCTGACTTTC
TRBV3-1	few	TRBJ2-1	-	CASSQDATGEDEQFF	TGTGCCAGCAGCCAAGATGCAACAGGGGAGGACGAGCAGTTCTTC
TRBV20-1	-	TRBJ2-7	-	CSARERREQYF	TGCAGTGCTAGAGAGCGGCGCGAGCAGTACTTC
TRBV7-3	-	TRBJ2-1	TRBD2	CASARSSGGEQFF	TGTGCCAGCGCACGATCTAGCGGGGGTGAGCAGTTCTTC
TRBV6-6	-	TRBJ2-3	TRBD2	CASSYRTSGTGTDTQYF	TGTGCCAGCAGTTACCGGACTAGCGGAACCGGCACAGATACGCAGTATTTT
TRBV29-1	few	TRBJ1-4	-	CSVRGLGNEKLFF	TGCAGCGTTCGGGGGCTGGGGAATGAAAAACTGTTTTTT
TRBV7-3	few	TRBJ2-1	TRBD1	CASSRDRGTNEQFF	TGTGCCAGCAGCCGGGACAGGGGGACCAATGAGCAGTTCTTC
TRBV5-1	few	TRBJ2-1	TRBD1	CASRYQYRGTGDNEQFF	TGCGCCAGCAGGTATCAATACCGCGGGACAGGGGACAATGAGCAGTTCTTC
TRBV20-1	-	TRBJ1-6	TRBD1	CSARNPGTGGQNSPLHF	TGCAGTGCTAGAAACCCCGGGACAGGGGGCCAGAATTCACCCCTCCACTTT
TRBV29-1	many	TRBJ2-7	TRBD1	CSVKQGALNEQYF	TGCAGCGTCAAACAGGGGGCGCTTAACGAGCAGTACTTC
TRBV5-6	once	TRBJ2-7	-	CASNAGYYYEQYF	TGTGCCAGCAACGCGGGTTATTACTACGAGCAGTACTTC
TRBV2	-	TRBJ2-7	-	CASSGAGIPVSEQYF	TGTGCCAGCAGTGGGGCAGGGATCCCAGTTTCCGAGCAGTACTTC
TRBV6-2/TRBV6-3	few	TRBJ2-1	TRBD2	CASIVGGSFNEQFF	TGTGCCAGCATCGTGGGCGGGAGTTTCAATGAGCAGTTCTTC
TRBV20-1	few	TRBJ1-1	-	CSARGPTEAFF	TGCAGTGCTAGAGGCCCTACTGAAGCTTTCTTT
TRBV12-3/TRBV12-4	-	TRBJ2-3	-	CASSWGSLGADTQYF	TGTGCCAGCAGTTGGGGATCCCTAGGGGCAGATACGCAGTATTTT
TRBV29-1	-	TRBJ2-3	-	CSVPGRRAGPDTQYF	TGCAGCGTCCCCGGTCGACGAGCGGGCCCAGATACGCAGTATTTT
TRBV7-8	once	TRBJ2-7	TRBD2	CASSLGLPSGGARSSYEQYF	TGTGCCAGCAGCTTAGGGTTGCCTAGCGGGGGAGCCCGAAGCTCCTACGAGCAGTACTTC